This TCR beta chain was identified during a study of T cell responses to AZD1222 COVID-19 vaccine. General study results and limits: Dominant at 160-218 and 743-854, vaccine-associated CD4 TCRs also spanned spike. Possibly, clonal diversity was underestimated; donors were largely white British and included more females.

Produced via immunoSEQ multiplex PCR; TCRdb's table is partial and in-frame only. The sample lists approximately 170,000 clones, 90% to 95% occurring once. Points on this clone: What it recognizes is unknown. Mismatch with germline at one junction end may stem from a read error.

Whether given at about 4 or about 12 weeks, second doses were pooled. CDR3 length: 11 amino acids. Looked up from germline, CDR1 is SEHNR and CDR2 is FQNEAQ (reference sequence). This sequence was found in an adult who received the AZD1222 COVID-19 vaccine. Sequencing used peripheral blood, obtained 28 days after the second AZD1222 dose. This rearrangement joins TRBV7-9 to TRBJ2-7; no clear D. The DNA of the CDR3 is TGTGCCAGCAGCCTTCAGTACGCGCAGTACTTC. It encodes CASSLQYAQYF. Drawing the rest from reference TRBV7-9 and TRBJ2-7, the complete variable domain is DTGVSQNPRHKITKRGQNVTFRCDPISEHNRLYWYRQTLGQGPEFLTYFQNEAQLEKSRLLSDRFSAERPKGSFSTLEIQRTEQGDSAMYLCASSLQYAQYFGPGTRLTVT.